This entry lists 18 T cell receptor beta chains sequenced from one sample in a study of blood T cell repertoires in COVID-19. The method was immunoSEQ multiplex PCR; TCRdb's version includes in-frame clones alone and lacks a portion of them. Here the sample spans about 180,000 clones, roughly 83% being singletons. Source material: peripheral blood. The receptors were sampled from a woman in her forties with COVID-19, enrolled during active disease.

Only a few counts were recorded for this clone. V and J are TRBV18 and TRBJ1-6; 9 positions match TRBD1. Trimming removed 1 base from V and 10 bases from J; junction bases left unmatched: 5. This CDR3 spans 15 amino acids. Germline CDR1 is KGHSH and CDR2 is LQKENI. The CDR3 spells CASSPRDREESPLHF. CDR3 DNA sequence: TGTGCCAGCTCACCACGGGACAGGGAGGAATCACCCCTCCACTTT.

This chain connects TRBV7-2 to TRBJ1-2; TRBD1 matches 11 bases. J lost 4 bases, V lost 1 base, and 5 bases had no gene match. This CDR3 comprises 16 residues. The germline CDR1 and CDR2 sequences are SGHTA and FQGNSA. The CDR3, as DNA: TGTGCCAGCAGCTTAGGGACAGGGGGCAAGTCCTATGGCTACACCTTC. Translated, it gives CASSLGTGGKSYGYTF.

The rearrangement uses TRBV21-1 and TRBJ2-3; TRBD2 reflects the table's D call only, with no check against the DNA. TRBV21-1 is a pseudogene segment. The CDR3 has 20 amino acids. DNA for the CDR3: TGTGCCCCGGCTGCAACTAGCGAACCAATCTGGAGCTCGAGCACAGATACGCAGTATTTT. Protein sequence: CAPAATSEPIWSSSTDTQYF.

This clone was seen just once. The chain carries TRBV7-9 and TRBJ2-2, with a tentative D call TRBD2 (6 bases). This CDR3 has 15 residues. CDR1 and CDR2 (germline): SEHNR, FQNEAQ (reference sequence). The V and J ends lost 4 bases and 6 bases respectively, with 15 bases between them. CDR3 region: CASSSSGTRAGELFF. CDR3 bases: TGTGCCAGCAGCTCCTCCGGGACTCGAGCCGGGGAGCTGTTTTTT.

The V gene is TRBV7-9, the J gene TRBJ2-3; 7 bases match TRBD1. J gave up 5 bases and V 1 base, and 6 bases lay outside the gene matches. The CDR3 totals 15 residues. Germline CDR1 SEHNR, CDR2 FQNEAQ (reference sequence). The CDR3 sequence is CASSLVRGRIDTQYF. The CDR3 DNA reads as TGTGCCAGCAGCTTAGTAAGGGGGCGGATAGATACGCAGTATTTT.

The rearrangement uses TRBV6-6 and TRBJ1-6; D is undetermined. The V and J ends lost 2 bases and 7 bases respectively, with 6 bases between them. Germline values: CDR1 MNHNY, CDR2 SVGAGI (reference sequence). This CDR3 is 13 amino acids long. In DNA form, the CDR3 reads TGTGCCAGCAGTTACGACTCGAATTCACCCCTCCACTTT. Translated, it gives CASSYDSNSPLHF.

The chain combines TRBV10-2 with TRBJ1-5; D not certain. Germline-derived CDR1 and CDR2 are WSHSY and SAAADI. The CDR3 is 15 amino acids. The V end lost 0 bases, the J end lost 2 bases, and 8 bases lay between the germline ends. The CDR3 spells CASSESSGRNQPQHF. The CDR3 DNA follows: TGCGCCAGCAGTGAGTCTAGCGGTCGCAATCAGCCCCAGCATTTT.

This clone was seen just once. V gene TRBV5-1 combines with J gene TRBJ2-5; 9 bases line up with TRBD2. CDR3 length equals 15 residues. CDR1 and CDR2 (germline): SGHRS, YFSETQ. Trimming cost V 4 bases and J 5 bases; bases outside gene matches: 9. CDR3 nucleotide sequence: TGCGCCAGCAGCACTTTAGCGGGAGACGGGGAGACCCAGTACTTC. Its protein is CASSTLAGDGETQYF. Combining the CDR3 with reference TRBV5-1 and TRBJ2-5 gives the whole variable domain KAGVTQTPRYLIKTRGQQVTLSCSPISGHRSVSWYQQTPGQGLQFLFEYFSETQRNKGNFPGRFSGRQFSNSRSEMNVSTLELGDSALYLCASSTLAGDGETQYFGPGTRLLVL.

This clone was detected once. This chain uses TRBV28 with TRBJ1-5; 10 nucleotides line up with TRBD1. Germline CDR1 reads MDHEN; CDR2 reads SYDVKM. Trimming at V came to 5 bases and at J to 6 bases, leaving 10 bases not matched to a gene. The CDR3 sequence is 16 residues long. The CDR3 DNA is TGTGCCAGCAGTGTCCGGGACAGGGGCCGGAGTCAGCCCCAGCATTTT. As protein: CASSVRDRGRSQPQHF.

Worth noting for this clone: Additional DNA sequences in this sample encode the identical CDR3. This chain joins TRBV7-8 and TRBJ1-2, with 8 bases lining up with TRBD1. With 6 bases clipped from V and 2 bases from J, the junction kept 5 bases outside the gene matches. Per the germline V gene, CDR1 is SGHVS and CDR2 is FQNEAQ. The CDR3 is made up of 14 amino acids. In DNA, the CDR3 is TGTGCCAGCAGTTCTACAGGGGGGAACTATGGCTACACCTTC. As protein: CASSSTGGNYGYTF. The entire variable domain, with the rest obtained from reference TRBV7-8 and TRBJ1-2, is as follows: GAGVSQSPRYKVAKRGQDVALRCDPISGHVSLFWYQQALGQGPEFLTYFQNEAQLDKSGLPSDRFFAERPEGSVSTLKIQRTQQEDSAVYLCASSSTGGNYGYTFGSGTRLTVV.

This clone showed up just a few times. The chain has TRBV5-6 and TRBJ1-5; 7 bases match TRBD1. This CDR3 has 15 residues. CDR1 is SGHDT and CDR2 is YYEEEE in the germline V gene. V trimming: 5 bases; J trimming: 2 bases; junction bases outside the gene matches: 7. In DNA form, the CDR3 reads TGTGCCAGCAGATCCAGGGGGAATGGCAATCAGCCCCAGCATTTT. It encodes CASRSRGNGNQPQHF.

The CDR3 DNA reads TGTGCCAGCAGCTTAGGGTCGGGCAGGGGATCTGGGGCCAACGTCCTGACTTTC. Translated: CASSLGSGRGSGANVLTF. This rearrangement joins TRBV11-3 to TRBJ2-6, with D possibly matching TRBD1 (6 bases). Deletions cut 1 base from V and 1 base from J, with 14 bases between. The germline V gene has CDR1 SGHNT and CDR2 YENEEA. This CDR3 comprises 18 residues.

The gene calls are TRBV6-5 and TRBJ1-2; maybe TRBD1 (5 bases). V lost 4 bases, J lost 3 bases, and 15 bases lay in between. Germline V gives CDR1 MNHEY, CDR2 SVGAGI. The CDR3 extends over 15 amino acids. The CDR3 DNA follows: TGTGCCAGCAGTTCCCCGGCAGGGTCTCACTATGGCTACACCTTC. Its protein product is CASSSPAGSHYGYTF.

This clone occurred a few times. The rearrangement uses TRBV9 and TRBJ2-1; 10 nucleotides align to TRBD1. Germline CDR1 reads SGDLS; CDR2 reads YYNGEE. Germline trimming cut 2 bases from V and 7 bases from J; bases unmatched to any gene: 6. The CDR3 covers 15 residues. CDR3 bases: TGTGCCAGCAGCGTGGACAGGGGGATGCTTAATGAGCAGTTCTTC. The encoded protein is CASSVDRGMLNEQFF.

The V call is TRBV7-9, the J call TRBJ1-1; 7 nucleotides agree with TRBD1. V lost 6 bases to trimming and J lost 5 bases; unmatched junction nucleotides: 9. The CDR3 is 14 amino acids. Germline V gene lookup returns CDR1 SEHNR and CDR2 FQNEAQ (reference sequence). The CDR3 spells CASRHRQGRTEAFF. CDR3 coding DNA: TGTGCCAGCAGACATCGACAGGGACGGACTGAAGCTTTCTTT.

The chain is built from TRBV27 and TRBJ1-4; 9 positions match TRBD1. Germline CDR1 MNHEY, CDR2 SMNVEV (reference sequence). The ends lost 5 bases at V and 5 bases at J; junction bases unmatched: 3. This CDR3 has 14 residues. This CDR3 is CASSLGTGNEKLFF. CDR3 coding DNA: TGTGCCAGCAGTCTCGGGACAGGGAATGAAAAACTGTTTTTT.

This chain joins TRBV9 and TRBJ2-2; 8 bases match TRBD1. Germline loops: CDR1 SGDLS, CDR2 YYNGEE. The CDR3 covers 15 residues. The V gene end was trimmed by 5 bases and the J gene end by 5 bases; junction bases not matched to a gene: 8. The CDR3 protein is CASSLTGDGTGELFF. The CDR3 bases are TGTGCCAGCAGTCTGACAGGGGACGGGACCGGGGAGCTGTTTTTT.

V is TRBV6-5 and J is TRBJ1-5; D may be TRBD1 (6 bases). The CDR3 has 15 amino acids. Trimming removed 5 bases at V and 2 bases at J, with 13 bases between. From germline, CDR1 is MNHEY and CDR2 SVGAGI. The CDR3: CASSRGADRNQPQHF. CDR3 sequence (DNA): TGTGCCAGCAGTCGGGGGGCCGATCGCAATCAGCCCCAGCATTTT.